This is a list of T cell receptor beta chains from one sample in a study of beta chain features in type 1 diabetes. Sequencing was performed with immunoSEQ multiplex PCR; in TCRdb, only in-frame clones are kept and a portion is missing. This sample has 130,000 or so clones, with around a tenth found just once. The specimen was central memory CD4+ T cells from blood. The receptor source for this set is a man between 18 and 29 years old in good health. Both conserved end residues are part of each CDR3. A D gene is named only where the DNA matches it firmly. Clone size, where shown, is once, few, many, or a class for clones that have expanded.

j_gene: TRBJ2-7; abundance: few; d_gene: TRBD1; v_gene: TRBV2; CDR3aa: CASGPGQGAYEQYF; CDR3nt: TGTGCCAGCGGGCCGGGACAGGGGGCCTACGAGCAGTACTTC
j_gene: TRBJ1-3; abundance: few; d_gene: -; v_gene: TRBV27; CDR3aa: CASSSGQFTSGNTIYF; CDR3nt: TGTGCCAGCAGTTCCGGACAGTTCACATCCGGAAACACCATATATTTT
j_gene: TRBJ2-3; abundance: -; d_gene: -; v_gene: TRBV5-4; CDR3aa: CASSLEGAQYF; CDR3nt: TGTGCCAGCAGCTTGGAAGGGGCGCAGTATTTT
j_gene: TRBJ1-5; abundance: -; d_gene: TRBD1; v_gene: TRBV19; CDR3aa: CASTTGGKQPQHF; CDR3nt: TGTGCCAGCACGACAGGGGGGAAACAGCCCCAGCATTTT
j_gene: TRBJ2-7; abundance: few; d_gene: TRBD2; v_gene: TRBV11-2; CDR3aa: CASRTIAGGSSYEQYF; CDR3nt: TGTGCCAGCAGGACCATAGCGGGGGGGAGCTCCTACGAGCAGTACTTC
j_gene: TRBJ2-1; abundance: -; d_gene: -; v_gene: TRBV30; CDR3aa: CAWSVRLARGFNEQFF; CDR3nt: TGTGCCTGGAGTGTACGGTTAGCGCGGGGTTTCAATGAGCAGTTCTTC
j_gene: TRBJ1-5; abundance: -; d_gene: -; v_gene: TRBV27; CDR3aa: CASSLRVGNQPQHF; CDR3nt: TGTGCCAGCAGTTTGAGGGTCGGCAATCAGCCCCAGCATTTT
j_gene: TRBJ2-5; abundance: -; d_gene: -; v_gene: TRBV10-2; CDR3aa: CASRSPQLQETQYF; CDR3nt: TGCGCCAGCCGATCGCCTCAGTTACAAGAGACCCAGTACTTC
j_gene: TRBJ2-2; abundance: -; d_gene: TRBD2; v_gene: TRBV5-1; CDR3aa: CASSIIAGATGELFF; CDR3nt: TGCGCCAGCAGCATTATAGCGGGGGCCACCGGGGAGCTGTTTTTT
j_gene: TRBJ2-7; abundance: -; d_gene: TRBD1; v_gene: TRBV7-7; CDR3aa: CASSPIGQGTYEQYF; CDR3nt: TGTGCCAGCAGCCCCATCGGACAGGGGACCTACGAGCAGTACTTC
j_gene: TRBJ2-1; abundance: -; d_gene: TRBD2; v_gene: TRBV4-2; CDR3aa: CASSQGAGGRGEQFF; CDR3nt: TGTGCCAGCAGCCAAGGAGCGGGGGGGCGGGGTGAGCAGTTCTTC
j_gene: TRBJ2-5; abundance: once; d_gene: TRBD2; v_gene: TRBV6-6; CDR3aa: CASSPTSGGDRGTQYF; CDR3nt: TGTGCCAGCAGCCCCACTAGCGGGGGGGATCGAGGGACCCAGTACTTC
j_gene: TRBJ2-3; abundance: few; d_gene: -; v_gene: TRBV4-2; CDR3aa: CASSQDLAGESTDTQYF; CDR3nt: TGTGCCAGCAGCCAAGATCTGGCAGGGGAGAGCACAGATACGCAGTATTTT
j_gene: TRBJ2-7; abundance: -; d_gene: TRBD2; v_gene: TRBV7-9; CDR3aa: CASTQGDGGAVHEQYF; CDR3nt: TGTGCCAGCACCCAAGGGGACGGGGGGGCCGTCCACGAGCAGTACTTC
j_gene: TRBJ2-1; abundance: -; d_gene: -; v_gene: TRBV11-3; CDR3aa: CASSQGLDEQFF; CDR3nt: TGTGCCAGCAGCCAAGGACTCGACGAGCAGTTCTTC
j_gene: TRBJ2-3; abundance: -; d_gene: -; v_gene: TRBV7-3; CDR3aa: CASSLARNTDTQYF; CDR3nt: TGTGCCAGCAGCTTAGCTAGGAACACAGATACGCAGTATTTT
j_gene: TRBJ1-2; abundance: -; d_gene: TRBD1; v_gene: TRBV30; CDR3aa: CAWNTGTATYGYTF; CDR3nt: TGTGCCTGGAATACCGGGACAGCGACCTATGGCTACACCTTC
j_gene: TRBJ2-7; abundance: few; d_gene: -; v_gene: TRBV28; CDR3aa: CASGSDPGHLRGQYF; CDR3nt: TGTGCCAGCGGCTCCGACCCGGGACACCTCAGGGGGCAGTACTTC
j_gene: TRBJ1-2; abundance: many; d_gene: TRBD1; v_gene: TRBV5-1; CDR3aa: CASSLGDRGYGYTF; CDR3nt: TGCGCCAGCAGCTTGGGGGACAGGGGCTATGGCTACACCTTC
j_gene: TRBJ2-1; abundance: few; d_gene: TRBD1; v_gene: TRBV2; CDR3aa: CASSYEGQSNEQFF; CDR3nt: TGTGCCAGCAGTTACGAGGGACAGAGCAATGAGCAGTTCTTC
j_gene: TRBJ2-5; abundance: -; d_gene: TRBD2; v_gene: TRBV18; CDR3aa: CASSPSFSGGVGETQYF; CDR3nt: TGTGCCAGCTCACCTTCTTTCAGCGGGGGAGTTGGAGAGACCCAGTACTTC
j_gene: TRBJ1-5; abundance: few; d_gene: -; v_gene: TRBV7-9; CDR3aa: CASSLGDGLRGAQPQHF; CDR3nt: TGTGCCAGCAGCTTAGGGGATGGGCTCAGGGGTGCACAGCCCCAGCATTTT
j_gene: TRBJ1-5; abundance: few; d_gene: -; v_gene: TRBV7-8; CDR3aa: CASSLQGGQPQHF; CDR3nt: TGTGCCAGCAGTTTACAGGGTGGACAGCCCCAGCATTTT
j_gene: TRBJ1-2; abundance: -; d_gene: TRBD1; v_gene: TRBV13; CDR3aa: CASSSTGRGGYTF; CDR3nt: TGTGCCAGCAGCTCGACAGGGCGAGGGGGCTACACCTTC
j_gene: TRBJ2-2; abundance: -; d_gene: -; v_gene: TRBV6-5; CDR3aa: CASRGSPGKTGELFF; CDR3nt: TGTGCCAGCAGGGGGTCGCCAGGGAAGACCGGGGAGCTGTTTTTT
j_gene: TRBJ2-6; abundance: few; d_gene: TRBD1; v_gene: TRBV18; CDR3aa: CASSTGGASGANVLTF; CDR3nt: TGTGCCAGCTCGACAGGGGGCGCTTCTGGGGCCAACGTCCTGACTTTC
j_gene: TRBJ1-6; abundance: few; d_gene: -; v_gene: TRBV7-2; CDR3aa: CASSPNSAGNNSPLHF; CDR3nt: TGTGCCAGCAGCCCGAATTCCGCAGGAAATAATTCACCCCTCCACTTT
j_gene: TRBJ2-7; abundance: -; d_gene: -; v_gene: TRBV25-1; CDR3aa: CASSANPGTYTYEQYF; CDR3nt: TGTGCCAGCAGTGCAAATCCCGGGACATACACCTACGAGCAGTACTTC
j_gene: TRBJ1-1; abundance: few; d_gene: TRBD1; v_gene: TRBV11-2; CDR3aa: CASSLWGTGEAFF; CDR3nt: TGTGCCAGCAGCTTATGGGGGACAGGTGAAGCTTTCTTT
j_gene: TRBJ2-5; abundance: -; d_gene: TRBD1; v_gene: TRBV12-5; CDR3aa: CASGLRVTGEETQYF; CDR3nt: TGTGCTAGTGGTTTGAGGGTGACAGGGGAGGAGACCCAGTACTTC
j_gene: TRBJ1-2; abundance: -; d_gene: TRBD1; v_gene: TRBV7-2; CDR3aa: CASSLVQGAGYGYTF; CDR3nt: TGTGCCAGCAGCTTAGTCCAGGGGGCGGGCTATGGCTACACCTTC
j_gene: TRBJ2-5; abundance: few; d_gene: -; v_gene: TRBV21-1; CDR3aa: CASSKGASMETQYF; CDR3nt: TGTGCCAGCAGCAAAGGGGCTAGCATGGAGACCCAGTACTTC
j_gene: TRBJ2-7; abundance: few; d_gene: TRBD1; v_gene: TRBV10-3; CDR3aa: CAIQGASSYEQYF; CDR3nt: TGTGCCATCCAGGGGGCCAGCTCCTACGAGCAGTACTTC
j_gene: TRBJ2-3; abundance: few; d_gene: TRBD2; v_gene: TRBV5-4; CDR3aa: CASSPASGGAVDTQYF; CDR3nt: TGTGCCAGCAGCCCCGCTAGCGGGGGGGCAGTAGATACGCAGTATTTT
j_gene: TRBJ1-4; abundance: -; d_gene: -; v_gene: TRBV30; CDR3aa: CACNLGGGEKLFF; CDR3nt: TGTGCCTGCAACCTGGGTGGCGGTGAAAAACTGTTTTTT
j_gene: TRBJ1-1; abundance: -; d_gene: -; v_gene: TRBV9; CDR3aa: CASSVGQENTEAFF; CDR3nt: TGTGCCAGCAGCGTAGGGCAGGAGAACACTGAAGCTTTCTTT
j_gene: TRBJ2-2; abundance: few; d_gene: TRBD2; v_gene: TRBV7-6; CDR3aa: CASSKASSGRNTGELFF; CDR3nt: TGTGCCAGCAGCAAGGCGTCTAGCGGAAGGAACACCGGGGAGCTGTTTTTT
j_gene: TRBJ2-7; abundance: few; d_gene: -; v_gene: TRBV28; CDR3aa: CASSLRTYEQYF; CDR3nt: TGTGCCAGCAGCCTGAGGACCTACGAGCAGTACTTC
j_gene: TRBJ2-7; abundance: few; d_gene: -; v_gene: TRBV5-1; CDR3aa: CASSLAGGRSGEQYF; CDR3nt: TGCGCCAGCAGCTTGGCCGGAGGTCGCTCGGGGGAGCAGTACTTC
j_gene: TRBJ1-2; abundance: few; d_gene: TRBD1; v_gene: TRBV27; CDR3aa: CASSEGQNYGYTF; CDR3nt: TGTGCCAGCAGTGAGGGACAGAACTATGGCTACACCTTC
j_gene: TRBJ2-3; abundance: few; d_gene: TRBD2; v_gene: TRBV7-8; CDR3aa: CASSLAGGGDTQYF; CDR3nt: TGTGCCAGCAGCTTAGCGGGGGGAGGGGATACGCAGTATTTT
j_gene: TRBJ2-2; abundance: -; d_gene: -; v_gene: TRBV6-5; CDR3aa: CASSYSSSANTGELFF; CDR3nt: TGTGCCAGCAGTTACTCGTCGAGCGCGAACACCGGGGAGCTGTTTTTT